This TCR beta chain was identified in a study of OX40 agonist ivuxolimab in advanced cancers. Across the study: Ivuxolimab, an antibody acting as an agonist of OX40 (CD134), was used to treat patients. Partial responses, seen in three patients, involved one hepatocellular carcinoma and two cutaneous melanomas.

Study results and caveats: Circulating CD4+ and CD8+ T cells showed clonal expansion by week 6 at 0.1 to 3.0 mg/kg.

Germline CDR1 and CDR2: MNHEY and SMNVEV (reference sequence). This CDR3 has 15 residues. Deletions cut 5 bases from V and 2 bases from J, with 16 bases between. As for this clone: Its antigen remains unknown.

Data came from immunoSEQ multiplex PCR; TCRdb stores just in-frame clones and leaves some out. The sample records roughly 58,000 clones, about 93% being singletons. V and J are TRBV27 and TRBJ2-7, with D tentatively TRBD2 (6 bases). The clonotype originates from an adult with an advanced solid tumor such as melanoma, head and neck, liver or kidney cancer. The sequenced sample was CD4+ or CD8+ T cells sorted from blood, obtained in a trial of the OX40 agonist ivuxolimab. The CDR3 coding sequence is TGTGCCAGCAGTGCGCTGGGCGGGAACGCCTACGAGCAGTACTTC. It specifies CASSALGGNAYEQYF.